The 19 T cell receptor beta chains in this list originate from one sample, sequenced in a study of CD8 T cells in Susac syndrome (dated by TCRdb to 2018 to 2020). Libraries were constructed by the immunoSEQ multiplex PCR assay. RNA was extracted using the RNeasy kit, and about 0.45 to 1 microgram was reverse transcribed with random hexamers. The public sequencing data were trimmed at Q25 with fastp and processed into clonotypes with MiXCR by TCRdb, which kept only in-frame beta chains. A single entry per CDR3 protein holds the most common genes and DNA from its merged rows. This sample is represented by approximately 220,000 distinct CDR3 sequences; around 90% of them were singletons. Clones ranked in the top ten supply around 0.15% of the sample. Sample: CD8+ T cells from PBMCs. The source is a human donor with multiple sclerosis.

The gene calls are TRBV5-1 and TRBJ2-1, with 7 bases identical to TRBD2. The germline gives CDR1 SGHRS, CDR2 YFSETQ. This CDR3 has 17 amino acids. J lost 2 bases, V lost 4 bases, and 12 bases had no gene match. This chain's CDR3 is CASSVLSAGVAYNEQFF. CDR3 in DNA: TGCGCCAGCAGCGTTTTAAGTGCGGGGGTAGCCTACAATGAGCAGTTCTTC.

The chain employs TRBV7-8 and TRBJ2-1; 14 bases align to TRBD2. CDR1 and CDR2 (germline): SGHVS, FQNEAQ. This CDR3 region has 19 residues. After removal of 4 bases from V and 5 bases from J, the junction contained 13 bases not matched to a gene. The CDR3 reads CASSSLPGLAGELHNEQFF. The CDR3 bases are TGTGCCAGCAGCTCTCTCCCGGGACTAGCGGGGGAACTTCACAATGAGCAGTTCTTC.

This chain uses TRBV6-5 with TRBJ1-2; TRBD1 might be the D (5 bases). Deletions cut 11 bases from V and 4 bases from J, with 17 bases between. CDR1 and CDR2 (germline): MNHEY, SVGAGI. The CDR3 covers 13 residues. The CDR3 is CAVRGQGLYGYTF. In nucleotides, the CDR3 is TGTGCCGTCCGGGGCCAGGGACTCTATGGCTACACCTTC.

This clonotype was seen a handful of times. The rearrangement joins TRBV29-1 to TRBJ1-1; 7 bases are shared with TRBD1. Germline CDR1 is SQVTM and CDR2 is ANQGSEA. This CDR3 spans 13 amino acids. V gave up 6 bases and J gave up 0 bases; unmatched junction bases: 4. CDR3: CSVAGTVNTEAFF. The DNA of the CDR3 is TGCAGCGTCGCTGGGACAGTGAACACTGAAGCTTTCTTT.

The rearrangement joins TRBV5-6 to TRBJ2-1; 7 bases align to TRBD2. Germline CDR1 SGHDT, CDR2 YYEEEE. This CDR3 region has 13 residues. V gave up 4 bases and J gave up 9 bases; unmatched junction bases: 7. The CDR3, as DNA: TGTGCCAGCAGCCCGGGACTACCTTCTGAGCAGTTCTTC. It yields the protein CASSPGLPSEQFF.

This clonotype was seen just once. The V gene is TRBV6-1, the J gene TRBJ1-1; D is possibly TRBD1 (6 bases). Trimming left V 5 bases short and J 3 bases short, with 10 bases between. Germline V lookup: CDR1 MNHNS, CDR2 SASEGT. This CDR3 contains 13 residues. CDR3 sequence (DNA): TGTGCCAGCAGTCCTTGGACAGACACTGAAGCTTTCTTT. Encoded protein: CASSPWTDTEAFF.

CDR3 nucleotide sequence: TGCAGCGTTGAGTCGGTCGCTGGAAACACCATATATTTT. The encoded protein is CSVESVAGNTIYF. This rearrangement joins TRBV29-1 to TRBJ1-3; D not resolved. Trimming removed 3 bases from V and 2 bases from J, with 8 bases in between. Germline CDR1 SQVTM, CDR2 ANQGSEA. CDR3 length: 13 amino acids.

This sequence joins TRBV19 and TRBJ2-5; TRBD2 aligns across 11 bases. The ends lost 5 bases at V and 3 bases at J; junction bases unmatched: 8. From germline, CDR1 is LNHDA and CDR2 SQIVND (reference sequence). The CDR3 covers 16 residues. CDR3 coding DNA: TGTGCCAGTAGTCAAATACTAGCGGGAGCAAAAGAGACCCAGTACTTC. This gives the protein CASSQILAGAKETQYF.

The chain has TRBV5-1 and TRBJ2-1; D may correspond to TRBD1 or TRBD2 (5 bases each). Trimming removed 0 bases at V and 12 bases at J, with 7 bases between. Germline-derived CDR1 and CDR2 are SGHRS and YFSETQ. The CDR3 has 11 residues. The CDR3 DNA follows: TGCGCCAGCAGCTTGGGAGGGACGCAGTTCTTC. It yields the protein CASSLGGTQFF.

The V gene is TRBV5-1, the J gene TRBJ2-1, with a possible D match to TRBD2 (5 bases). CDR1 is SGHRS, CDR2 YFSETQ, per germline. Deletions cut 4 bases from V and 8 bases from J, with 19 bases between. The CDR3 has 15 residues. The CDR3 nucleotides are TGCGCCAGCAGCCCCGGGATAATCTCTTGGGATGAGCAGTTCTTC. As protein: CASSPGIISWDEQFF.

The chain combines TRBV7-8 with TRBJ1-1, with 8 bases that match TRBD1. CDR1 is SGHVS, CDR2 FQNEAQ, per germline. The CDR3 totals 14 residues. V gave up 5 bases and J gave up 11 bases; unmatched junction bases: 13. The CDR3 spells CASSPRTGQDSAFF. CDR3 DNA: TGTGCCAGCAGCCCGAGGACAGGGCAGGACAGCGCTTTCTTT. Full variable domain (missing parts from reference TRBV7-8 and TRBJ1-1): GAGVSQSPRYKVAKRGQDVALRCDPISGHVSLFWYQQALGQGPEFLTYFQNEAQLDKSGLPSDRFFAERPEGSVSTLKIQRTQQEDSAVYLCASSPRTGQDSAFFGQGTRLTVV.

The chain uses TRBV9 and TRBJ2-1; 12 bases map to TRBD2. CDR3 length: 15 residues. The germline gives CDR1 SGDLS, CDR2 YYNGEE. V lost 0 bases and J lost 7; bases outside the gene matches: 2. The CDR3 loop reads CASSVGTSGDNEQFF. The CDR3 nucleotides read TGTGCCAGCAGCGTAGGGACTAGCGGGGATAATGAGCAGTTCTTC.

This sequence joins TRBV7-6 and TRBJ2-1; 12 bases fit TRBD2. This CDR3 region has 17 residues. Trimming cost V 0 bases and J 6 bases; bases outside gene matches: 6. Per germline, CDR1 SGHVS and CDR2 FNYEAQ. The CDR3 coding sequence is TGTGCCAGCAGCTTAGCTCCGACTAGCGGGAGCCCCAATGAGCAGTTCTTC. This translates into CASSLAPTSGSPNEQFF.

The genes are TRBV30 and TRBJ1-2; tentative D call: TRBD1 (6 bases). The V gene lost 3 bases and the J gene lost 0 bases, with 23 bases spanning the gap. The CDR3 consists of 18 residues. Germline CDR1 is GTSNPN and CDR2 is SVGIG (reference sequence). The CDR3 spells CAWSPVVPFDRSNYGYTF. CDR3 in DNA: TGTGCCTGGAGCCCCGTAGTCCCTTTTGACAGGTCTAACTATGGCTACACCTTC.

The V call is TRBV4-3, the J call TRBJ2-1, with TRBD2 identical over 9 bases. V lost 2 bases and J lost 8; bases outside the gene matches: 7. CDR1 LGHNA and CDR2 YSLEER come from the germline V gene. The CDR3 is 15 amino acids. CDR3 residues: CASSQNSGSGDEQFF. The CDR3 DNA is TGCGCCAGCAGCCAAAATAGCGGGAGCGGGGATGAGCAGTTCTTC.

The chain uses TRBV2 and TRBJ2-5; 8 bases align to TRBD2. V was pared by 3 bases and J by 2 bases, with 5 bases of the junction left unmatched. Germline V lookup: CDR1 SNHLY, CDR2 FYNNEI. CDR3 length equals 15 residues. CDR3 residues: CASSEEAGGQETQYF. DNA for the CDR3: TGTGCCAGCAGTGAGGAGGCGGGGGGACAAGAGACCCAGTACTTC.

This chain's CDR3 is CASSHLGGSEQYF. The CDR3 nucleotides read TGCGCCAGCAGCCACTTAGGGGGGAGTGAGCAGTACTTC. J is TRBJ2-7 and V is TRBV4-3, with D perhaps assigned TRBD1 or TRBD2 (6 bases each). Germline CDR1 LGHNA, CDR2 YSLEER. The CDR3 is 13 amino acids. Trimming took off 3 bases at V and 7 bases at J, with 13 bases between the two ends.

This sequence joins TRBV7-2 and TRBJ1-2; 7 bases match TRBD1. This CDR3 contains 13 residues. From germline, CDR1 is SGHTA and CDR2 FQGNSA. The V gene end was trimmed by 5 bases and the J gene end by 7 bases; junction bases not matched to a gene: 7. CDR3 region: CASSPDRAPGYTF. CDR3 nucleotide sequence: TGTGCCAGCAGCCCCGACAGGGCCCCTGGCTACACCTTC.

J is TRBJ2-7 and V is TRBV20-1, with D unclear. Germline V CDR1 and CDR2: DFQATT, SNEGSKA (reference sequence). CDR3 size: 14 residues. The V gene lost 3 bases and the J gene lost 0 bases, with 12 bases spanning the gap. CDR3 coding DNA: TGCAGTGCTAGCTCTACAGAGTTCTCCTACGAGCAGTACTTC. Translating gives CSASSTEFSYEQYF.